The sequence of this T cell receptor beta chain was determined in a study of OX40 agonist ivuxolimab in advanced cancers. Study results and caveats: Averaging showed that CD8+ T cells had more expanded clones than CD4+ did.

Concerning this clone: Its specificity is unknown.

Clones were read by immunoSEQ multiplex PCR, and TCRdb kept only the in-frame ones, dropping some. This table holds more than 12,000 clones, about 89% found once. V was pared by 5 bases and J by 5 bases, with 4 bases between. In germline, CDR1 is MGHRA, CDR2 YSYEKL. The CDR3 runs 11 residues. This sequence was found in an adult with an advanced solid tumor such as melanoma, head and neck, liver or kidney cancer. V gene TRBV4-1 combines with J gene TRBJ2-1; D call uncertain. Sample: CD4+ or CD8+ T cells sorted from blood, taken in a trial of the OX40 agonist ivuxolimab. CDR3 in DNA: TGCGCCAGCAGCGAGGACAATGAGCAGTTCTTC. This encodes CASSEDNEQFF.